This passage covers 2 T cell receptor beta chains from one sample sequenced in a study of blood T cell repertoires in COVID-19 (dated by TCRdb to 2019 to 2021). Library construction relied on the immunoSEQ multiplex PCR assay. Entries here come from immuneACCESS through TCRdb and include only in-frame sequences with V and J called. Some clones fail to appear in such tables; in the studies checked, an unresolved V gene covers under half of the shortfall, and the cause of the remainder is unknown. Recorded for this sample are roughly 240,000 clones; more than 70% of them occurred a single time. The biggest ten clones account for around 2.1% of the sample. The sample taken for sequencing was PBMCs or T cells enriched from blood (not recorded which). All receptors derive from a woman aged 45-65 years who had recovered from COVID-19.

This clone was detected a few times. The chain links TRBV12-2 to TRBJ1-2. TRBV12-2 is given as a pseudogene. CDR3 size: 13 residues. The CDR3, as DNA: TGTGCAAGTCGCTTAGGGAGAGGGTGCGGCTACACCTTC. It is translated as CASRLGRGCGYTF.

This chain links TRBV7-8 with TRBJ1-5, with D possibly being TRBD1 (5 bases). The V end lost 0 bases, the J end lost 2 bases, and 11 bases lay between the germline ends. This CDR3 is 16 amino acids long. Looked up from germline, CDR1 is SGHVS and CDR2 is FQNEAQ. The CDR3 spells CASSLARGSGNQPQHF. As DNA, the CDR3 is TGTGCCAGCAGCTTAGCGCGGGGGTCGGGCAATCAGCCCCAGCATTTT. The entire variable domain, with the rest obtained from reference TRBV7-8 and TRBJ1-5, is as follows: GAGVSQSPRYKVAKRGQDVALRCDPISGHVSLFWYQQALGQGPEFLTYFQNEAQLDKSGLPSDRFFAERPEGSVSTLKIQRTQQEDSAVYLCASSLARGSGNQPQHFGDGTRLSIL.